The 11 T cell receptor beta chains below come from one sample, sequenced in a study of T cell responses to AZD1222 COVID-19 vaccine. Using immunoSEQ multiplex PCR, the repertoire was profiled, and TCRdb retains in-frame clones only, with some absent. The repertoire holds roughly 150,000 clones, with approximately 90% as singletons. The source was peripheral blood, collected on day 0 of AZD1222 vaccination. These receptors came from an adult in good health.

This clone appeared a single time. The chain is built from TRBV30 and TRBJ1-1; 8 nucleotides align to TRBD1. Germline-derived CDR1 and CDR2 are GTSNPN and SVGIG (reference sequence). The ends lost 6 bases at V and 0 bases at J; junction bases unmatched: 12. There are 16 residues in the CDR3. The CDR3 sequence: CACKIRPGQVNTEAFF. CDR3 nucleotide sequence: TGTGCCTGCAAAATCCGCCCGGGACAGGTGAACACTGAAGCTTTCTTT.

This sequence joins TRBV28 and TRBJ1-2; TRBD1 aligns across 7 bases. Germline CDR1 reads MDHEN; CDR2 reads SYDVKM. The CDR3 spans 16 residues. The trim removed 6 bases at V and 2 bases at J, leaving 12 bases unmatched. The DNA of the CDR3 is TGTGCCAGCAGCCAGGGGGGCTCCTTCCAAAACTATGGCTACACCTTC. It specifies CASSQGGSFQNYGYTF.

The chain combines TRBV28 with TRBJ1-1; possibly TRBD1 for D (5 bases). Looked up from germline, CDR1 is MDHEN and CDR2 is SYDVKM. With 8 bases removed from V and 0 bases from J, the gap between germline ends came to 10 bases. The CDR3 spans 13 residues. CDR3 loop: CASAGLMNTEAFF. DNA of the CDR3: TGTGCCAGCGCGGGACTCATGAACACTGAAGCTTTCTTT. Full variable domain (remainder filled in from reference TRBV28 and TRBJ1-1): DVKVTQSSRYLVKRTGEKVFLECVQDMDHENMFWYRQDPGLGLRLIYFSYDVKMKEKGDIPEGYSVSREKKERFSLILESASTNQTSMYLCASAGLMNTEAFFGQGTRLTVV.

V and J are TRBV19 and TRBJ2-3; the D gene is possibly TRBD2 (6 bases). V lost 5 bases and J lost 0, with 12 bases in between. The CDR3 extends over 15 amino acids. Germline V gene data show CDR1 as LNHDA and CDR2 as SQIVND (reference sequence). CDR3 in amino acids: CASSQVAASTDTQYF. In nucleotides, the CDR3 is TGTGCCAGTAGTCAGGTAGCGGCAAGCACAGATACGCAGTATTTT.

V and J are TRBV15 and TRBJ2-2, with no clear D. The CDR3 extends over 16 amino acids. Germline CDR1 and CDR2: LNHNV and YYDKDF (reference sequence). V was pared by 5 bases and J by 0 bases, with 13 bases between. The CDR3 DNA reads TGTGCCACCAGCTCTCGACGGAATACGAACACCGGGGAGCTGTTTTTT. Translating it yields CATSSRRNTNTGELFF.

The J gene is TRBJ2-5, the V gene TRBV7-2, with 11 bases aligning to TRBD2. The junction had 3 bases not matched to a gene; V was cut back by 2 bases and J by 1 base. CDR1 SGHTA and CDR2 FQGNSA come from the germline V gene. The CDR3 contains 16 residues. The CDR3 reads CASSLLGLAVQETQYF. In nucleotides, the CDR3 is TGTGCCAGCAGCTTACTGGGACTAGCGGTCCAAGAGACCCAGTACTTC.

The gene calls are TRBV5-1 and TRBJ2-3; 10 bases map to TRBD2. The CDR3 contains 17 residues. Germline loops: CDR1 SGHRS, CDR2 YFSETQ. Unmatched junction bases numbered 14, after V lost 5 bases and J lost 5 bases. This chain's CDR3 is CASSETGLAELGDTQYF. Written as DNA, the CDR3 is TGCGCCAGCAGTGAGACTGGACTAGCGGAGCTGGGAGATACGCAGTATTTT.

There are a few counts of this clone. This chain uses TRBV7-9 with TRBJ1-1, with 7 bases matching TRBD1. The V gene end was trimmed by 6 bases and the J gene end by 3 bases; junction bases not matched to a gene: 4. In germline, CDR1 is SEHNR, CDR2 FQNEAQ (reference sequence). The CDR3 sequence is 13 residues long. DNA for the CDR3: TGTGCCAGCAGTCCCAGGGGGGACACTGAAGCTTTCTTT. Amino acids: CASSPRGDTEAFF. The variable domain in full, with the rest retrieved from reference TRBV7-9 and TRBJ1-1, is DTGVSQNPRHKITKRGQNVTFRCDPISEHNRLYWYRQTLGQGPEFLTYFQNEAQLEKSRLLSDRFSAERPKGSFSTLEIQRTEQGDSAMYLCASSPRGDTEAFFGQGTRLTVV.

The V call is TRBV28, the J call TRBJ1-1; a possible D gene is TRBD1 (6 bases). V lost 6 bases and J 6 bases, leaving 17 bases between the germline ends. From germline, CDR1 is MDHEN and CDR2 SYDVKM. This CDR3 comprises 14 residues. This chain's CDR3 is CASSYRARLAEAFF. The DNA of the CDR3 is TGTGCCAGCAGCTACAGGGCCCGTTTGGCTGAAGCTTTCTTT. Full variable domain (outside the CDR3, taken from reference TRBV28 and TRBJ1-1): DVKVTQSSRYLVKRTGEKVFLECVQDMDHENMFWYRQDPGLGLRLIYFSYDVKMKEKGDIPEGYSVSREKKERFSLILESASTNQTSMYLCASSYRARLAEAFFGQGTRLTVV.

This chain uses TRBV28 with TRBJ1-1; no clear D. The CDR3 contains 15 residues. Germline lookup yields CDR1 MDHEN and CDR2 SYDVKM. Deletions cut 5 bases from V and 4 bases from J, with 17 bases between. The CDR3 loop reads CASSTSALTSTEAFF. CDR3 DNA: TGTGCCAGCAGTACCTCTGCGCTAACGAGCACTGAAGCTTTCTTT.

The chain recombines TRBV14 with TRBJ1-2; D not certain. Germline V gene lookup returns CDR1 SGHDN and CDR2 FVKESK. This CDR3 spans 12 amino acids. The V and J ends lost 4 bases and 7 bases respectively, with 10 bases between them. CDR3 DNA: TGTGCCAGCAGCCTGGGGTTTCTTGGCTACACCTTC. Translation gives CASSLGFLGYTF. Full variable domain (remainder filled in from reference TRBV14 and TRBJ1-2): EAGVTQFPSHSVIEKGQTVTLRCDPISGHDNLYWYRRVMGKEIKFLLHFVKESKQDESGMPNNRFLAERTGGTYSTLKVQPAELEDSGVYFCASSLGFLGYTFGSGTRLTVV.